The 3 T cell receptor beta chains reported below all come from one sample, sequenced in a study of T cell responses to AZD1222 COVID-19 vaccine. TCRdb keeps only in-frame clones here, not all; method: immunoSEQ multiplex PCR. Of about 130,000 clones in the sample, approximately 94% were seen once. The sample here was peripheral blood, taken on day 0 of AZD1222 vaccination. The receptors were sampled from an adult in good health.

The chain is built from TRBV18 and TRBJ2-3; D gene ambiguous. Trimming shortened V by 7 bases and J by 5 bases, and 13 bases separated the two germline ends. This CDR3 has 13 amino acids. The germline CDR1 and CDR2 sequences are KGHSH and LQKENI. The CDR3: CASCPTTGDTQYF. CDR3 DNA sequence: TGTGCCAGCTGCCCGACGACGGGAGATACGCAGTATTTT.

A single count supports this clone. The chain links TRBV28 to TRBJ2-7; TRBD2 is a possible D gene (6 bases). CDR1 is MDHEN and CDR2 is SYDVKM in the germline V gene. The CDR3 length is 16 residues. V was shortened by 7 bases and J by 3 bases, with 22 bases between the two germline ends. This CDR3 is CASTPGVRRGYYEQYF. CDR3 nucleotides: TGTGCCAGCACCCCGGGGGTCCGTCGAGGCTACTACGAGCAGTACTTC.

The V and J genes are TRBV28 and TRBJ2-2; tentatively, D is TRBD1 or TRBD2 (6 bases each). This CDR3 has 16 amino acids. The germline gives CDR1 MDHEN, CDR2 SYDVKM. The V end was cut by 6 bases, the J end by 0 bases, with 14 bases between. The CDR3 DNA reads TGTGCCAGCAGGACCCGGGGGCTTGCGAACACCGGGGAGCTGTTTTTT. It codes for CASRTRGLANTGELFF.